The rows below give T cell receptor beta chains drawn from one sample of a study of cytomegalovirus exposure and HLA in healthy donors. Produced via immunoSEQ multiplex PCR; TCRdb's table is partial and in-frame only. The profile shows around 140,000 clones, 76% of them singletons. Sequencing was carried out using PBMCs. All receptors derive from a female donor in good health and CMV-seropositive. CDR3s include the opening cysteine and the closing phenylalanine or tryptophan. The D gene is left open where the match is weak. The size of a clone is reported for some rows only, either as once, few or many, or as a class for expanded clones.

TRBV30	TRBD1	-	13	TRBJ1-1	TGTGCCTGGGGACAGGGCGGGGGCACTGAAGCTTTCTTT	CAWGQGGGTEAFF
TRBV6-5	-	-	16	TRBJ2-1	TGTGCCAGCAGTTATGAGGCTCGAGGTTCCTACAATGAGCAGTTCTTC	CASSYEARGSYNEQFF
TRBV5-1	-	-	13	TRBJ2-7	TGCGCCAGCAGCTTGTGGGGCGGGGACGAGCAGTACTTC	CASSLWGGDEQYF
TRBV4-1	TRBD1	once	17	TRBJ2-4	TGCGCCAGCAGCCTCCGAACAGGGGGCGCGGCCAAAAACATTCAGTACTTC	CASSLRTGGAAKNIQYF
TRBV4-1	TRBD1	-	15	TRBJ2-4	TGCGCCAGCAGCCCGCTTTTGGGCAGGGGGAACATTCAGTACTTC	CASSPLLGRGNIQYF
TRBV2	TRBD1	-	14	TRBJ2-1	TGTGCCAGCACCAGACAGGGGGTGGTCAATGAGCAGTTCTTC	CASTRQGVVNEQFF
TRBV9	-	-	15	TRBJ1-5	TGTGCCAGCAGCGTAGGGACAAATAGCAATCAGCCCCAGCATTTT	CASSVGTNSNQPQHF
TRBV6-1	-	-	12	TRBJ1-2	TGTGCCAGCAGCCCAGACAGTGGTGGCTACACCTTC	CASSPDSGGYTF
TRBV2	TRBD1	few	12	TRBJ1-4	TGTGCCAGCAGGGGGGACAGGGAAAAACTGTTTTTT	CASRGDREKLFF
TRBV9	-	-	14	TRBJ1-4	TGTGCCAGCAGCAAGGACACTGAGAATGAAAAACTGTTTTTT	CASSKDTENEKLFF
TRBV5-6	-	-	14	TRBJ1-1	TGTGCCAGCAGCCGAAGGGGGAGACAGAGGAAAGCTTTCTTT	CASSRRGRQRKAFF
TRBV28	-	-	13	TRBJ1-4	TGTGCCAGCTCGGGGGCAACTAATGAAAAACTGTTTTTT	CASSGATNEKLFF
TRBV6-5	TRBD1	-	15	TRBJ2-7	TGTGCCAGCAAGGGTACAGGGGTTAAGTCCTACGAGCAGTACTTC	CASKGTGVKSYEQYF
TRBV28	TRBD2	-	15	TRBJ2-5	TGTGCCAGCAGTTCTAGGACTAGCGGGAGAGAGACCCAGTACTTC	CASSSRTSGRETQYF
TRBV9	TRBD2	-	15	TRBJ2-2	TGTGCCAGCAGCGTATTCCGGGAGGGAACCGGGGAGCTGTTTTTT	CASSVFREGTGELFF
TRBV29-1	-	-	13	TRBJ2-7	TGCAGCGTGACGCACGATGGGGCGTACGAGCAGTACTTC	CSVTHDGAYEQYF
TRBV28	-	-	13	TRBJ2-5	TGTGCCAGCAGGACCCAGGGCCAAGAGACCCAGTACTTC	CASRTQGQETQYF
TRBV6-1	-	-	16	TRBJ1-5	TGTGCCAGCAGTGCGCGGGACGGCTATAGCAATCAGCCCCAGCATTTT	CASSARDGYSNQPQHF
TRBV5-1	TRBD1	-	16	TRBJ2-6	TGCGCCAGCAGCTCCGCGACAGGGGCTGGGGCCAACGTCCTGACTTTC	CASSSATGAGANVLTF
TRBV7-6	TRBD2	-	14	TRBJ2-1	TGTGCCAGCAGCTCCTCGGGACTAGGAGTTGAGCAGTTCTTC	CASSSSGLGVEQFF
TRBV5-4	-	-	13	TRBJ2-5	TGTGCCAGCAGCCGGGTAGGCCAAGAGACCCAGTACTTC	CASSRVGQETQYF
TRBV29-1	-	-	11	TRBJ2-7	TGCAGCGTTAATGACAGTTACGAGCAGTACTTC	CSVNDSYEQYF
TRBV4-1	TRBD2	-	16	TRBJ2-1	TGCGCCAGCAGCCGGATGCTAGCGGGAGTAAGCAATGAGCAGTTCTTC	CASSRMLAGVSNEQFF
TRBV20-1	-	-	11	TRBJ1-2	TGCAGTGCTAGAGACGGCGGCGGCTACACCTTC	CSARDGGGYTF
TRBV5-1	TRBD2	-	17	TRBJ2-1	TGCGCCAGCAGCAAAACCAGTAGCGGGGGGGCCTTCAATGAGCAGTTCTTC	CASSKTSSGGAFNEQFF
TRBV19	-	-	15	TRBJ1-1	TGTGCCAGTAGTCGAGCGATCCACCTGAACACTGAAGCTTTCTTT	CASSRAIHLNTEAFF
TRBV5-5	-	-	16	TRBJ2-2	TGTGCCAGCAGCTTGGTAGTGGGTACAGGGACCGGGGAGCTGTTTTTT	CASSLVVGTGTGELFF
TRBV7-9	TRBD1	-	15	TRBJ1-4	TGTGCCAGCAGGACAGGGGGCGCTGGATATGAAAAACTGTTTTTT	CASRTGGAGYEKLFF
TRBV6-1	-	few	14	TRBJ2-7	TGTGCCAGCAGTGAAGACGGACAGACCTACGAGCAGTACTTC	CASSEDGQTYEQYF
TRBV9	TRBD2	-	15	TRBJ2-3	TGTGCCAGCAGCGTCGGACTAGCGCACACAGATACGCAGTATTTT	CASSVGLAHTDTQYF
TRBV7-9	-	-	13	TRBJ2-7	TGTGCCAGCAGCTTACAGCGCTCCTACGAGCAGTACTTC	CASSLQRSYEQYF
TRBV7-8	-	-	15	TRBJ1-6	TGTGCCAGCAGCTTAGTCTCGGGGGGCCGGTCACCCCTCCACTTT	CASSLVSGGRSPLHF
TRBV5-1	TRBD1	few	17	TRBJ2-1	TGCGCCAGCAGCCACACCGGGACAGGCATCTCCTACAATGAGCAGTTCTTC	CASSHTGTGISYNEQFF
TRBV7-6	-	-	14	TRBJ1-3	TGTGCCAGCAGCTTAGCTCAGGGAGGAAACACCATATATTTT	CASSLAQGGNTIYF
TRBV5-1	TRBD2	-	15	TRBJ2-1	TGCGCCAGCAGCCCATTAGCGGGAACAGTCAATGAGCAGTTCTTC	CASSPLAGTVNEQFF
TRBV18	-	-	14	TRBJ1-5	TGTGCCAGCTCACCTTGGGGGGTTGATCAGCCCCAGCATTTT	CASSPWGVDQPQHF
TRBV5-1	-	-	13	TRBJ1-5	TGCGCCAGCAGCTTGGGGCGCGGGCAGCCCCAGCATTTT	CASSLGRGQPQHF
TRBV5-1	TRBD2	-	15	TRBJ2-7	TGCGCCAGCAGCTTGGAACTAGCGGGAGGAGACGAGCAGTACTTC	CASSLELAGGDEQYF
TRBV7-2	TRBD2	-	16	TRBJ2-7	TGTGCCAGCAGCTTACCTACTAGCGGGAGGGCCTACGAGCAGTACTTC	CASSLPTSGRAYEQYF
TRBV7-3	TRBD1	-	17	TRBJ1-1	TGTGCCAGCAGCTTAACGGGGGGACAGGGGGCGAGAACTGAAGCTTTCTTT	CASSLTGGQGARTEAFF
TRBV7-2	-	once	13	TRBJ1-5	TGTGCCAGCAGCTTAAGTTTACGGGAGCCCCAGCATTTT	CASSLSLREPQHF
TRBV19	-	-	15	TRBJ2-7	TGTGCCAGTAGTATAGATCTATTAGGAGGCTACGAGCAGTACTTC	CASSIDLLGGYEQYF
TRBV29-1	TRBD1	few	15	TRBJ1-1	TGCAGCGTCTCTCCGGCAGGGGGCGCGAACACTGAAGCTTTCTTT	CSVSPAGGANTEAFF
TRBV18	-	-	16	TRBJ2-1	TGTGCCAGCTCACCCCGGGACTCAAGCTCCTACAATGAGCAGTTCTTC	CASSPRDSSSYNEQFF
TRBV9	TRBD2	once	17	TRBJ2-1	TGTGCCAGCAGCGGAGCGGGGGATTTAAGCTCCTACAATGAGCAGTTCTTC	CASSGAGDLSSYNEQFF
TRBV5-1	-	few	16	TRBJ1-3	TGCGCCAGCAGCGCACAAGGGGTGACTGCTGGAAACACCATATATTTT	CASSAQGVTAGNTIYF
TRBV10-3	-	once	14	TRBJ1-2	TGTGCCATCAGCCACGAAGTTGGCTACTATGGCTACACCTTC	CAISHEVGYYGYTF
TRBV30	TRBD2	once	14	TRBJ2-1	TGTGCCTGGAGAACTAGCGGGAGTTGGGATGAGCAGTTCTTC	CAWRTSGSWDEQFF
TRBV6-6	-	few	13	TRBJ1-5	-	CASSTSSTQPQHF